This T cell receptor (beta chain) is from a study of T cell responses to AZD1222 COVID-19 vaccine. Study-wide results and caveats: Compared with day 0, the breadth and depth of the Spike-specific TCR repertoire rose significantly after two doses of AZD1222.

TCRdb's table, derived via immunoSEQ multiplex PCR, lists solely in-frame clones and lacks some. The data contain about 40,000 clones, 88% of them singletons. CDR1 and CDR2 from the germline V gene are SGHKS and YYEKEE (reference sequence). This CDR3 spans 15 amino acids. Unmatched junction bases numbered 6, after V lost 4 bases and J lost 5 bases. This clone was observed a single time. Its antigen remains unidentified. The receptor was derived from an adult who received the MenACWY meningococcal vaccine as a control. The chain recombines TRBV5-5 with TRBJ1-4; 9 bases are shared with TRBD1. The source material was peripheral blood, sampled 28 days after the second dose of the MenACWY control vaccine. The CDR3 coding sequence is TGTGCCAGCAGCAATGGGACAGGGACCAATGAAAAACTGTTTTTT. This codes for CASSNGTGTNEKLFF.